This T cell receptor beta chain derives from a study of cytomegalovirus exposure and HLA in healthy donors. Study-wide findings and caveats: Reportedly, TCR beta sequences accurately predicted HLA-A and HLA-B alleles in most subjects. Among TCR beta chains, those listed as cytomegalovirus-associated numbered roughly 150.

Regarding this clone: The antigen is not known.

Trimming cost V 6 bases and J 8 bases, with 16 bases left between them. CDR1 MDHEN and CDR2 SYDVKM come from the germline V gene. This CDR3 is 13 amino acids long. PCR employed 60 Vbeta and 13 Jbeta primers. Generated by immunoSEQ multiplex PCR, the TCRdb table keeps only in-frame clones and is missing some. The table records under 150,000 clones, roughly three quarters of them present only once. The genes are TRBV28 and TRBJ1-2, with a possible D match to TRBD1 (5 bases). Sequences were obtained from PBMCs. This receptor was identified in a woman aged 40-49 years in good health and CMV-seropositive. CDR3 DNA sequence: TGTGCCAGCAGGGGGGGTCGGTCCTGGGGCTACACCTTC. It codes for CASRGGRSWGYTF.